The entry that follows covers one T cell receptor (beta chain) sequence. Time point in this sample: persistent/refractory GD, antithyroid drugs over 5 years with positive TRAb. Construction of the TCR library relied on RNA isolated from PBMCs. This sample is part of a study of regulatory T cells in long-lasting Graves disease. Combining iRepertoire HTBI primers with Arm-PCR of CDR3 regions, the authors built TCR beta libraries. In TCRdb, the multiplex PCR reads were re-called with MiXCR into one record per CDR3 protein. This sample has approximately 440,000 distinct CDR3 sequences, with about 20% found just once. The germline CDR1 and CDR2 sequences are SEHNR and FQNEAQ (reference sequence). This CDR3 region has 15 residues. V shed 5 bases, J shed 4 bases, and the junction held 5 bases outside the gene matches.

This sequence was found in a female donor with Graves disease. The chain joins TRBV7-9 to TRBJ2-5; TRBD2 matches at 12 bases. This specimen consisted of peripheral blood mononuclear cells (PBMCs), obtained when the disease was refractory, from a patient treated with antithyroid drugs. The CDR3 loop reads CASSTLLAGGETQYF. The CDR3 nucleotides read TGTGCCAGCAGCACATTACTAGCGGGAGGAGAGACCCAGTACTTC.